Listed below are T cell receptor beta chains from one sample, sequenced in a study of T cells after yellow fever vaccination. TCRdb analysed the 5' RACE reads with MiXCR anew, one entry per CDR3 protein. This sample has nearly 550,000 distinct CDR3 sequences, with 15% to 20% found just once. This material consisted of PBMCs, taken 15 days after the yellow fever booster vaccination. The receptors derive from a man aged 30 to 45 who received the YFV17D yellow fever vaccine. Each CDR3 is given with its conserved first and last residue. A D gene is named only where the DNA matches it firmly. For some rows the clone size is stated as once, few or many, or as a class when expanded; others skip it.

j_call v_call cdr3_length d_call clone_size cdr3_aa cdr3_nt
TRBJ2-1 TRBV10-2 11 TRBD2 few CATRDYDEQFF TGCGCCACCCGGGACTACGATGAGCAGTTCTTC
TRBJ2-6 TRBV9 19 - few CASSVRNRGGPSGANVLTF TGTGCCAGCAGCGTTCGAAATAGAGGGGGACCCTCTGGGGCCAACGTCCTGACTTTC
TRBJ2-7 TRBV6-5 18 TRBD2 - CASSSKPGTSGRIHEQYF TGTGCCAGCAGTTCTAAACCCGGGACTAGCGGGAGAATTCACGAGCAGTACTTC
TRBJ2-6 TRBV10-2 14 TRBD1 few CASRDRAGANVLTF TGCGCCAGCAGAGACAGGGCCGGGGCCAACGTCCTGACTTTC
TRBJ2-3 TRBV5-1 13 - - CASSFDGTDTQYF TGCGCCAGCAGCTTCGATGGGACAGATACGCAGTATTTT
TRBJ2-5 TRBV7-3 13 TRBD1 few CASSSGRGETQYF TGTGCCAGCAGCTCTGGCAGGGGGGAGACCCAGTACTTC
TRBJ2-1 TRBV5-1 15 TRBD1 many CASSLGTGSYNEQFF TGTGCCAGCAGCTTGGGGACAGGATCCTACAATGAGCAGTTCTTC
TRBJ2-1 TRBV6-5 16 - few CASSYIQDPSYNEQFF TGTGCCAGCAGTTACATCCAAGACCCCTCCTACAATGAGCAGTTCTTC
TRBJ2-3 TRBV29-1 16 TRBD1 - CSVEGPRDRELDTQYF TGCAGCGTTGAAGGCCCCCGGGACAGGGAACTCGATACGCAGTATTTT
TRBJ2-3 TRBV29-1 18 TRBD1 few CSVEPTSRDRGATDTQYF TGCAGCGTTGAACCCACGTCCCGGGACAGGGGAGCCACAGATACGCAGTATTTT
TRBJ2-1 TRBV11-3 13 TRBD2 few CASRGLADNEQFF TGTGCCAGCAGGGGACTAGCGGACAATGAGCAGTTCTTC
TRBJ2-5 TRBV20-1 12 TRBD2 - CSPSGEGETQYF TGCAGTCCCAGCGGGGAAGGAGAGACCCAGTACTTC
TRBJ2-7 TRBV7-9 14 - few CASSPTVGSYEQYF TGTGCCAGCAGCCCGACCGTGGGCTCCTACGAGCAGTACTTC
TRBJ1-1 TRBV6-2/TRBV6-3 15 - - CASSYYPGVNTEAFF TGTGCCAGCAGTTACTACCCCGGAGTGAACACTGAAGCTTTCTTT
TRBJ1-5 TRBV5-6 14 - - CASSFVDSLQPQHF TGTGCCAGCAGCTTCGTCGACAGTCTTCAGCCCCAGCATTTT
TRBJ1-2 TRBV7-2 13 TRBD1 - CASSPTDRVGYTF TGTGCCAGCAGCCCTACGGACAGGGTCGGCTACACCTTC
TRBJ1-1 TRBV10-3 12 - - CAISGEQGEAFF TGTGCCATCAGTGGAGAGCAGGGGGAAGCTTTCTTT
TRBJ1-4 TRBV4-2 14 TRBD1 once CASSPTGMREKLFF TGTGCCAGCAGCCCGACAGGGATGAGGGAAAAACTGTTTTTT
TRBJ2-7 TRBV5-1 15 - - CASSFGYPNSYEQYF TGCGCCAGCAGCTTCGGTTATCCCAACTCCTACGAGCAGTACTTC
TRBJ1-1 TRBV10-3 15 - - CAIRPGEQGATEAFF TGTGCCATCAGGCCGGGAGAACAGGGAGCCACTGAAGCTTTCTTT
TRBJ1-2 TRBV19 14 TRBD1 few CASSILGEGGGYTF TGTGCCAGTAGTATTCTGGGAGAAGGGGGCGGCTACACCTTC
TRBJ2-1 TRBV20-1 14 - - CSTAGGNRYNEQFF TGCAGCACCGCGGGCGGGAATCGATACAATGAGCAGTTCTTC
TRBJ2-1 TRBV29-1 12 - - CSVGSSYNEQFF TGCAGCGTTGGCAGCTCCTACAATGAGCAGTTCTTC
TRBJ2-6 TRBV11-2 19 TRBD2 - CASSFSRLAETSGANVLTF TGTGCCAGCAGCTTTTCGAGGCTAGCGGAAACCTCTGGGGCCAACGTCCTGACTTTC
TRBJ2-3 TRBV12-3/TRBV12-4 15 TRBD2 many CASSSSGRRPDTQYF TGTGCCAGCAGTAGTAGCGGGAGGAGGCCAGATACGCAGTATTTT
TRBJ2-1 TRBV20-1 16 TRBD2 - CSAMTFDAGAYNEQFF TGCAGTGCCATGACCTTCGATGCGGGAGCCTACAATGAGCAGTTCTTC
TRBJ2-5 TRBV9 15 - few CASSPIGANPETQYF TGTGCCAGCAGCCCGATTGGCGCAAATCCAGAGACCCAGTACTTC
TRBJ2-4 TRBV3-1 15 - few CASSQAALAKNIQYF TGTGCCAGCAGCCAAGCAGCACTAGCCAAAAACATTCAGTACTTC
TRBJ2-3 TRBV7-6 16 - - CASSEGGGRSTDTQYF TGTGCCAGCAGCGAAGGGGGCGGGAGGAGCACAGATACGCAGTATTTT
TRBJ2-3 TRBV29-1 14 - many CSVAARGRADTQYF TGCAGCGTTGCTGCAAGGGGAAGGGCAGATACGCAGTATTTT
TRBJ2-1 TRBV12-3/TRBV12-4 13 - many CASSLRVNTEQFF TGTGCCAGCAGTTTAAGGGTAAATACTGAGCAGTTCTTC
TRBJ2-1 TRBV5-1 15 TRBD2 few CASRTLAGGYNEQFF TGCGCCAGCAGGACACTAGCGGGAGGCTACAATGAGCAGTTCTTC
TRBJ1-4 TRBV20-1 13 - - CSARISANEKLFF TGCAGTGCTAGAATTTCGGCAAATGAAAAACTGTTTTTT
TRBJ2-5 TRBV20-1 13 - - CSAMAILQETQYF TGCAGTGCTATGGCTATATTGCAAGAGACCCAGTACTTC
TRBJ2-1 TRBV9 14 - - CASSTRHGIGEQFF TGTGCCAGCAGCACCCGACACGGAATCGGTGAGCAGTTCTTC
TRBJ2-4 TRBV9 15 TRBD2 - CASSVSGTSQNIQYF TGTGCCAGCAGCGTATCCGGGACTAGTCAAAACATTCAGTACTTC
TRBJ2-7 TRBV7-2 12 - many CASSPGKYEQYF TGTGCCAGCAGCCCCGGGAAATACGAGCAGTACTTC
TRBJ1-1 TRBV20-1 13 TRBD1 - CSAGRQGGTEAFF TGCAGTGCAGGAAGACAGGGGGGCACTGAAGCTTTCTTT
TRBJ2-6 TRBV12-3/TRBV12-4 15 - few CASSAGDSGANVLTF TGTGCCAGCAGTGCCGGGGATTCTGGGGCCAACGTCCTGACTTTC
TRBJ2-1 TRBV20-1 14 - - CSARDRASYNEQFF TGCAGTGCTAGAGACAGGGCTTCCTACAATGAGCAGTTCTTC
TRBJ2-3 TRBV10-3 13 TRBD1 - CATLDRSTDTQYF TGTGCCACCTTGGACAGGAGCACAGATACGCAGTATTTT
TRBJ2-1 TRBV7-2 11 - few CASRTEDEQFF TGTGCCAGTAGGACTGAGGATGAGCAGTTCTTC
TRBJ2-3 TRBV5-1 13 TRBD2 - CASNLAGEDTQYF TGCGCCAGCAACTTAGCGGGAGAGGATACGCAGTATTTT
TRBJ1-2 TRBV29-1 12 TRBD1 few CSALDRGGGYTF TGCAGTGCCCTGGACAGGGGTGGTGGCTACACCTTC
TRBJ1-5 TRBV12-3/TRBV12-4 13 - few CASSFTGGQPQHF TGTGCCAGCAGTTTCACCGGAGGTCAGCCCCAGCATTTT
TRBJ2-2 TRBV5-1 14 - - CASSPGGGPGELFF TGCGCCAGCAGCCCAGGGGGGGGACCCGGGGAGCTGTTTTTT
TRBJ2-7 TRBV6-5 16 TRBD1 - CASSFRTGGVFFEQYF TGTGCCAGCAGTTTCCGGACAGGGGGCGTTTTTTTCGAGCAGTACTTC
TRBJ2-7 TRBV19 14 TRBD1 - CASSTAGGRYEQYF TGTGCCAGTAGTACCGCAGGGGGTCGGTACGAGCAGTACTTC
TRBJ2-1 TRBV5-1 16 TRBD1 few CASSLGRDRVNNEQFF TGCGCCAGCAGCTTGGGTCGGGACAGGGTTAACAATGAGCAGTTCTTC
TRBJ2-3 TRBV5-4 15 - - CASSFDTKSTDTQYF TGTGCCAGCAGCTTCGACACAAAGAGCACAGATACGCAGTATTTT
TRBJ2-2 TRBV11-2 18 TRBD2 - CASSSFGLAGGGTGELFF TGTGCCAGCAGCTCGTTCGGACTAGCGGGAGGAGGGACCGGGGAGCTGTTTTTT
TRBJ2-1 TRBV7-2 13 - few CASSRLALNEQFF TGTGCCAGCTCCAGGCTAGCGCTCAATGAGCAGTTCTTC